These 23 T cell receptor beta chains originate from one sample sequenced in a study of cytomegalovirus exposure and HLA in healthy donors. In the PCR, 60 Vbeta and 13 Jbeta primers were used. Generated by immunoSEQ multiplex PCR, the TCRdb table keeps only in-frame clones and is missing some. This table holds 150,000 to 180,000 clones, over 60% found once. Sequencing was carried out using PBMCs. Source of these receptors: a woman in her 40s in good health and CMV-seronegative.

The chain links TRBV27 to TRBJ2-7, with 8 bases aligning to TRBD1. The CDR3 runs 14 residues. Germline loops: CDR1 MNHEY, CDR2 SMNVEV (reference sequence). Unmatched junction bases numbered 3, after V lost 4 bases and J lost 1 base. Written as DNA, the CDR3 is TGTGCCAGCAGTTCCCGGGACAGGTCCTACGAGCAGTACTTC. Protein sequence: CASSSRDRSYEQYF.

This chain uses TRBV19 with TRBJ2-1; 8 bases agree with TRBD2. CDR3 length equals 16 residues. In germline, CDR1 is LNHDA, CDR2 SQIVND (reference sequence). The ends lost 7 bases at V and 3 bases at J; junction bases unmatched: 11. CDR3 residues: CASTTPGLAGYNEQFF. The CDR3 coding sequence is TGTGCCAGTACCACACCCGGGCTAGCGGGCTACAATGAGCAGTTCTTC.

The chain links TRBV18 to TRBJ1-1; D remains unclear. V was shortened by 1 base and J by 3 bases, with 15 bases between the two germline ends. Germline V lookup: CDR1 KGHSH, CDR2 LQKENI. The CDR3 runs to 16 residues. CDR3 sequence: CASSPLGQPGDTEAFF. The CDR3 nucleotides are TGTGCCAGCTCACCACTCGGCCAACCGGGTGACACTGAAGCTTTCTTT. Based on the CDR3 plus reference TRBV18 and TRBJ1-1, the full variable domain is NAGVMQNPRHLVRRRGQEARLRCSPMKGHSHVYWYRQLPEEGLKFMVYLQKENIIDESGMPKERFSAEFPKEGPSILRIQQVVRGDSAAYFCASSPLGQPGDTEAFFGQGTRLTVV.

The genes are TRBV19 and TRBJ1-2; D not certain. The germline V and J ends were trimmed by 4 bases and 8 bases, with 17 bases remaining between them. The CDR3 spans 14 residues. The germline V gene encodes CDR1 LNHDA and CDR2 SQIVND (reference sequence). CDR3 nucleotides: TGTGCCAGTAGTACCCCCGGGAGAGAAAGGGGCTACACCTTC. Its translation: CASSTPGRERGYTF.

The chain has TRBV30 and TRBJ1-2; D is possibly TRBD1 (5 bases). This CDR3 comprises 13 residues. Germline V lookup: CDR1 GTSNPN, CDR2 SVGIG (reference sequence). Deletions cut 0 bases from V and 6 bases from J, with 11 bases between. The CDR3 loop is CAWSVRGGDGYTF. In nucleotides, the CDR3 is TGTGCCTGGAGTGTACGCGGGGGTGATGGCTACACCTTC.

J is TRBJ2-3 and V is TRBV6-1; 7 bases map to TRBD2. The V gene's germline CDR1 is MNHNS and CDR2 SASEGT. V was pared by 10 bases and J by 4 bases, with 8 bases of the junction left unmatched. CDR3 length: 13 residues. The CDR3 nucleotides read TGTGCCACCTCTCCGGGGGGTGCAGATACGCAGTATTTT. As protein: CATSPGGADTQYF.

The genes are TRBV29-1 and TRBJ1-1; 7 bases are a match to TRBD1. CDR1 is SQVTM, CDR2 ANQGSEA, per germline. The CDR3 has 13 amino acids. V shed 5 bases and J 1 base; nucleotides not matched to a gene: 4. CDR3 coding DNA: TGCAGCGTTTCCGGGACAGAGAACACTGAAGCTTTCTTT. Translation: CSVSGTENTEAFF. The complete variable domain, with remaining parts taken from reference TRBV29-1 and TRBJ1-1, reads SAVISQKPSRDICQRGTSLTIQCQVDSQVTMMFWYRQQPGQSLTLIATANQGSEATYESGFVIDKFPISRPNLTFSTLTVSNMSPEDSSIYLCSVSGTENTEAFFGQGTRLTVV.

This clone was seen a few times. The chain carries TRBV11-2 and TRBJ1-5; TRBD1 aligns across 7 bases. This CDR3 comprises 15 residues. Trimming at V came to 2 bases and at J to 0 bases, leaving 1 base not matched to a gene. CDR1 and CDR2 from the germline V gene are SGHAT and FQNNGV. CDR3 amino acids: CASSLTGDSNQPQHF. Here the CDR3 DNA reads TGTGCCAGCAGCTTAACAGGGGATAGCAATCAGCCCCAGCATTTT.

The chain recombines TRBV6-1 with TRBJ1-1, with D tentatively TRBD1 (6 bases). CDR1 MNHNS and CDR2 SASEGT come from the germline V gene. CDR3 size: 13 residues. The V and J ends lost 5 bases and 7 bases respectively, with 14 bases between them. As DNA, the CDR3 is TGTGCCAGCAGTTCTTGGGGGGGGCGTGAAGCTTTCTTT. Amino acid sequence: CASSSWGGREAFF.

This clone was seen a handful of times. The chain joins TRBV5-6 to TRBJ1-5; D is unresolved. There are 14 residues in the CDR3. Trimming removed 0 bases at V and 6 bases at J, with 10 bases between. Germline CDR1 SGHDT, CDR2 YYEEEE. The DNA of the CDR3 is TGTGCCAGCAGCTTGGGCACGGTCCGTCAGCCCCAGCATTTT. Translating it yields CASSLGTVRQPQHF.

The V call is TRBV10-3, the J call TRBJ2-3, with TRBD2 identical over 12 bases. Germline CDR1 ENHRY, CDR2 SYGVKD. The J segment lost 1 base and the V segment lost 6 bases, leaving 5 bases of the junction unmatched. This CDR3 is 16 amino acids long. The chain's CDR3 is CAISERTSGGTDTQYF. The CDR3 DNA sequence: TGTGCCATCAGCGAACGGACTAGCGGGGGCACAGATACGCAGTATTTT.

The gene calls are TRBV7-8 and TRBJ1-1; D possibly corresponds to TRBD1 (6 bases). This CDR3 spans 14 amino acids. Germline V gives CDR1 SGHVS, CDR2 FQNEAQ. Trimming stripped 7 bases from V and 6 bases from J, with 18 bases between. The DNA for the CDR3 is TGTGCCAGCACGCTGGGGGAGGGGGTGGCTGAAGCTTTCTTT. The encoded protein is CASTLGEGVAEAFF.

The chain is built from TRBV11-2 and TRBJ2-7; 12 nucleotides line up with TRBD2. This CDR3 spans 15 amino acids. Germline V lookup: CDR1 SGHAT, CDR2 FQNNGV. V lost 5 bases to trimming and J lost 4 bases; unmatched junction nucleotides: 6. The CDR3 sequence is CASSPLTSGSYEQYF. CDR3 nucleotides: TGTGCCAGCAGCCCGCTGACTAGCGGGAGTTACGAGCAGTACTTC.

The chain links TRBV5-6 to TRBJ2-7, with a possible D match to TRBD1 (5 bases). This CDR3 has 13 amino acids. Trimming pared 2 bases from V and 2 bases from J, leaving 8 bases between. The V gene's germline CDR1 is SGHDT and CDR2 YYEEEE. CDR3 nucleotides: TGTGCCAGCAGCTTCGGCAGGGCCTACGAGCAGTACTTC. Translated, it gives CASSFGRAYEQYF.

The chain is built from TRBV5-1 and TRBJ2-6, with a tentative D call TRBD1 (5 bases). The CDR3 sequence is 16 residues long. Germline V gene lookup returns CDR1 SGHRS and CDR2 YFSETQ. The V and J ends lost 0 bases and 0 bases respectively, with 7 bases between them. This CDR3 is CASSLVQDSGANVLTF. In nucleotides, the CDR3 is TGCGCCAGCAGCTTGGTACAGGACTCTGGGGCCAACGTCCTGACTTTC.

The chain links TRBV10-3 to TRBJ2-2, with a tentative D call TRBD1 (6 bases). CDR1 ENHRY and CDR2 SYGVKD come from the germline V gene. Deletions cut 5 bases from V and 3 bases from J, with 10 bases between. The CDR3 loop spans 14 amino acids. The CDR3: CAISINRDTGELFF. Written as DNA, the CDR3 is TGTGCCATCAGTATCAACAGGGACACCGGGGAGCTGTTTTTT.

The chain recombines TRBV7-9 with TRBJ1-3, with 7 bases aligning to TRBD1. The V segment lost 4 bases and the J segment 4 bases; nucleotides outside the gene matches: 7. The CDR3 extends over 15 amino acids. Germline V gives CDR1 SEHNR, CDR2 FQNEAQ (reference sequence). The CDR3: CASSSVTGDGNTIYF. The CDR3, as DNA: TGTGCCAGCAGCTCCGTTACAGGGGACGGAAACACCATATATTTT.

A single count supports this clone. The chain couples TRBV25-1 to TRBJ1-6; D may be TRBD1 (5 bases). V was shortened by 3 bases and J by 0 bases, with 9 bases between the two germline ends. This CDR3 has 16 residues. Per the germline V gene, CDR1 is MGHDK and CDR2 is SYGVNS. The CDR3 DNA reads TGTGCCAGCAGTGAGGGCAGGGACTCCTATAATTCACCCCTCCACTTT. This sequence encodes CASSEGRDSYNSPLHF.

As regards this clone: A junction end diverges from the germline sequence, so it may reflect a read error. The chain uses TRBV7-7 and TRBJ2-1; 12 nucleotides line up with TRBD2. This CDR3 region has 18 residues. From germline, CDR1 is SSHAT and CDR2 FNYEAQ (reference sequence). DNA for the CDR3: TGTGCTAGCAGCCCCGAACTAGCGGGGGGTTACCGTACAATGATGCAGTTCTTC. Protein: CASSPELAGGYRTMMQFF.

This clone has a handful of counts. As DNA, the CDR3 is TGTGCCAGCAGTTGGGGGACAGGGTTGGACTATGGCTACACCTTC. Translating gives CASSWGTGLDYGYTF. V gene TRBV28 combines with J gene TRBJ1-2; 9 bases line up with TRBD1. The ends lost 4 bases at V and 3 bases at J; junction bases unmatched: 6. The CDR3 has 15 residues. Germline CDR1 reads MDHEN; CDR2 reads SYDVKM.

The J gene is TRBJ2-2, the V gene TRBV5-1; TRBD1 might be the D (5 bases). Trimming pared 6 bases from V and 2 bases from J, leaving 14 bases between. Germline V gene sequence: CDR1 SGHRS, CDR2 YFSETQ. This CDR3 is built from 15 residues. DNA for the CDR3: TGCGCCAGCACTATTTCCACAGGCAACACCGGGGAGCTGTTTTTT. This sequence encodes CASTISTGNTGELFF.

The J gene is TRBJ2-7, the V gene TRBV7-8; weak D call: TRBD1 (6 bases). CDR3 size: 15 residues. In germline, CDR1 is SGHVS, CDR2 FQNEAQ. V lost 5 bases to trimming and J lost 3 bases, with 17 bases between them. CDR3 region: CASSRGQPIHYEQYF. The CDR3 DNA reads as TGTGCCAGCAGCCGAGGACAGCCGATCCACTACGAGCAGTACTTC.

The chain carries TRBV5-1 and TRBJ2-2; no reliable D call. The CDR3 has 13 amino acids. Germline CDR1 and CDR2: SGHRS and YFSETQ. V was cut by 3 bases and J by 1 base, with 4 bases left in between. CDR3 loop: CASSSKNTGELFF. CDR3 in DNA: TGCGCCAGCAGCTCCAAGAACACCGGGGAGCTGTTTTTT. The full variable domain, in which reference TRBV5-1 and TRBJ2-2 provide the parts outside the CDR3, is KAGVTQTPRYLIKTRGQQVTLSCSPISGHRSVSWYQQTPGQGLQFLFEYFSETQRNKGNFPGRFSGRQFSNSRSEMNVSTLELGDSALYLCASSSKNTGELFFGEGSRLTVL.